This T cell receptor (beta chain) was observed in a study of control samples from healthy donors and cancer patients. This table comes from immunoSEQ multiplex PCR, and its TCRdb copy is limited to in-frame clones, with some not included. The sample records 95,000 to 120,000 clones, 70% to 85% being singletons. Unmatched junction bases numbered 8, after V lost 4 bases and J lost 6 bases. The CDR3 extends over 14 amino acids. Germline V lookup: CDR1 ENHRY, CDR2 SYGVKD. Sequenced sample: blood. V and J are TRBV10-3 and TRBJ2-7; 8 bases match TRBD1. The receptor was isolated from a man between 18 and 35 years old in good health. For the CDR3, the DNA is TGTGCCATCAGTGTAAAAACAGGGGGGATCGAGCAGTACTTC. Its translation: CAISVKTGGIEQYF.